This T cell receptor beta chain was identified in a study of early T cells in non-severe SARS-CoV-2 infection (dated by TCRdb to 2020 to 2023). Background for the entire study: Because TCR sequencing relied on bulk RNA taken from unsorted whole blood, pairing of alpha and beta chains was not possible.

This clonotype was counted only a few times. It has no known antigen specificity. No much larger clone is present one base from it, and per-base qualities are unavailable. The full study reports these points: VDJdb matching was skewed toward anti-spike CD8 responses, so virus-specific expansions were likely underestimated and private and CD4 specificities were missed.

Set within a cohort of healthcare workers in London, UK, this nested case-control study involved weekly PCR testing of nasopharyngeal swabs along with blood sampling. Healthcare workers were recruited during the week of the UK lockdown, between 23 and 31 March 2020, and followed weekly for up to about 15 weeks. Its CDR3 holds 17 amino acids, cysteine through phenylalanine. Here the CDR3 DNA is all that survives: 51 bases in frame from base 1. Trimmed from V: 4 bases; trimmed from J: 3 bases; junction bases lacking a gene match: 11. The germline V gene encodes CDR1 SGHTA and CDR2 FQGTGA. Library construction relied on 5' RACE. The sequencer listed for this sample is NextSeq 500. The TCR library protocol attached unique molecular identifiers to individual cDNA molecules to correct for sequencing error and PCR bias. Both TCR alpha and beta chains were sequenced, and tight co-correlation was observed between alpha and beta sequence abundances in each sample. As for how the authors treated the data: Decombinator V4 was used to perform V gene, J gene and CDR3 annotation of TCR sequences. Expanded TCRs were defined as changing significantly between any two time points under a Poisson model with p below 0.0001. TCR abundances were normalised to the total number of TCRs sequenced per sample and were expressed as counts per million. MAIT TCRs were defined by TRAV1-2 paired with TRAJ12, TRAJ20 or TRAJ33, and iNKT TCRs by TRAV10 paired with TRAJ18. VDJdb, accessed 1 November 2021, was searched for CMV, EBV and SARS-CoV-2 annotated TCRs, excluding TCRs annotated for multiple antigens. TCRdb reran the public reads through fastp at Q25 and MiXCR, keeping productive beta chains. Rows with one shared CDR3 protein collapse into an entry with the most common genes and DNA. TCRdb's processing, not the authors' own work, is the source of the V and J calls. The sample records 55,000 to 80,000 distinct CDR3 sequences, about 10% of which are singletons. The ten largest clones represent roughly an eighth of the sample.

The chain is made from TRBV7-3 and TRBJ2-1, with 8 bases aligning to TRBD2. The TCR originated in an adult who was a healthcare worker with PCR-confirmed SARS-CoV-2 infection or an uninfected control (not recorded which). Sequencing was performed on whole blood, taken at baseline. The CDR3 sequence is CASSSHPIAGRYNEQFF. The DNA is TGTGCCAGCAGCTCCCATCCAATAGCGGGACGCTACAATGAGCAGTTCTTC.